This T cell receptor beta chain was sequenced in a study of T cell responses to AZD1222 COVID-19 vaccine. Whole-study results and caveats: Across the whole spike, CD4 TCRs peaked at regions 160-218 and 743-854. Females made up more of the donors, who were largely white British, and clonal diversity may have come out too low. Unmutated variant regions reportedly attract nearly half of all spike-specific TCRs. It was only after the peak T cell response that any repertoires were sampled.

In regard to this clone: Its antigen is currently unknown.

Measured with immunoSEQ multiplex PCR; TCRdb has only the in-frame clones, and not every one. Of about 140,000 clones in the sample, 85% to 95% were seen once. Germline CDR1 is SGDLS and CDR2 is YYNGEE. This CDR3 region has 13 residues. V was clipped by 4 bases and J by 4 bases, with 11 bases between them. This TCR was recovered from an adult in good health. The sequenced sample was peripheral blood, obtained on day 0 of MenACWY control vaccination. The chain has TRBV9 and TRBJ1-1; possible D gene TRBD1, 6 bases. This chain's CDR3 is CASSLTGGTEAFF. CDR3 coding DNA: TGTGCCAGCAGCCTGACAGGCGGCACTGAAGCTTTCTTT.